This T cell receptor (beta chain) was obtained from a study of blood T cell repertoires in COVID-19. Study-wide background: The United States, Italy and Spain supplied acute and convalescent COVID-19 samples. The analysed material was cDNA or gDNA that came from T cells, B-cell-depleted T cells, or PBMCs.

Trimming shortened V by 4 bases and J by 0 bases, and 7 bases separated the two germline ends. The CDR3 extends over 13 amino acids. Germline CDR1 and CDR2: SGDLS and YYNGEE. In the authors' workflow: Amplifying reference gene primers gave estimates of nucleated cell counts. The method was immunoSEQ multiplex PCR; TCRdb's version includes in-frame clones alone and lacks a portion of them. V and J calls and clone size come straight from that table; D and trimming were deduced from the DNA. This table holds about 240,000 clones, around 85% found once. This TCR was sampled from a woman older than 75 with acute or convalescent COVID-19. The rearrangement joins TRBV9 to TRBJ1-1; D uncertain. Source material: peripheral blood. The CDR3 protein is CASSRQLNTEAFF. CDR3 DNA sequence: TGTGCCAGCAGCAGACAACTGAACACTGAAGCTTTCTTT.